One sample yielded the 11 T cell receptor beta chains listed below, sequenced in a study of graft-versus-host responses after intestinal transplantation. Produced via immunoSEQ multiplex PCR; TCRdb's table is partial and in-frame only. This table holds some 92,000 clones, just under 95% found once. Their antigen targets remain unknown. This specimen was unstimulated CD4+ T cells sorted from spleen or lymph node cells, taken before intestinal transplant. These receptors came from a human donor who received an intestinal transplant.

The V and J genes are TRBV6-5 and TRBJ2-3, with D possibly being TRBD1 (5 bases). The V and J ends lost 5 bases and 1 base respectively, with 13 bases between them. This CDR3 is 15 amino acids long. Looked up from germline, CDR1 is MNHEY and CDR2 is SVGAGI. The CDR3 region is CASSRWGRGTDTQYF. The CDR3 nucleotides read TGTGCCAGCAGTAGATGGGGCCGGGGCACAGATACGCAGTATTTT.

This clone was recorded only once. The chain links TRBV5-4 to TRBJ2-3, with TRBD1 matching over 7 bases. Trimming cost V 1 base and J 4 bases; bases outside gene matches: 9. The CDR3 is 16 amino acids. CDR1 is SGHNT, CDR2 YYREEE, per germline (reference sequence). For the CDR3, the DNA is TGTGCCAGCAGCTTGCGGCAGGGGGTTCGGGCAGATACGCAGTATTTT. Its protein is CASSLRQGVRADTQYF.

The chain uses TRBV19 and TRBJ2-7, with D uncertain. The CDR3 totals 15 residues. Looked up from germline, CDR1 is LNHDA and CDR2 is SQIVND (reference sequence). V shed 5 bases and J shed 0 bases, with 14 bases lying between them. DNA for the CDR3: TGTGCCAGTAGTCCCCCGGACGCAAGCTCCTACGAGCAGTACTTC. It codes for CASSPPDASSYEQYF.

This rearrangement joins TRBV4-1 to TRBJ1-1; the match to TRBD1 covers 7 bases. The CDR3 covers 15 residues. From germline, CDR1 is MGHRA and CDR2 YSYEKL. V lost 4 bases and J lost 1; bases outside the gene matches: 6. CDR3 protein: CASSRPGQPNTEAFF. The CDR3 nucleotides read TGCGCCAGCAGCCGGCCGGGACAGCCGAACACTGAAGCTTTCTTT.

V usage is TRBV27 and J usage is TRBJ2-1, with 11 bases that match TRBD2. After removal of 0 bases from V and 4 bases from J, the junction contained 11 bases not matched to a gene. Per the germline V gene, CDR1 is MNHEY and CDR2 is SMNVEV (reference sequence). The CDR3 is made up of 19 amino acids. This CDR3 is CASSLSSRSSGRSYNEQFF. The DNA of the CDR3 is TGTGCCAGCAGTTTATCGTCTCGGTCTAGCGGGAGGTCGTACAATGAGCAGTTCTTC.

The chain has TRBV29-1 and TRBJ2-1; 9 bases agree with TRBD2. Germline V lookup: CDR1 SQVTM, CDR2 ANQGSEA. Unmatched junction bases numbered 5, after V lost 7 bases and J lost 1 base. There are 14 residues in the CDR3. The CDR3 DNA reads as TGCAGCGCCCTGACTAGCGGATCCTACAATGAGCAGTTCTTC. Amino acids: CSALTSGSYNEQFF.

The V gene is TRBV6-1, the J gene TRBJ2-1, with 7 bases lining up with TRBD2. Per germline, CDR1 MNHNS and CDR2 SASEGT. This CDR3 spans 13 amino acids. The ends lost 8 bases at V and 8 bases at J; junction bases unmatched: 9. Here the CDR3 reads CASPRDYSYEQFF. The DNA for the CDR3 is TGTGCCAGCCCCCGGGACTATTCATATGAGCAGTTCTTC.

In its sample, this clone was seen once. The gene calls are TRBV29-1 and TRBJ1-2; perhaps TRBD1 as D (6 bases). CDR1 is SQVTM and CDR2 is ANQGSEA in the germline V gene. The length of the CDR3 is 12 residues. V shed 3 bases and J shed 4 bases, with 9 bases lying between them. CDR3 coding DNA: TGCAGCGTTGACAGGGGTACCTATGGCTACACCTTC. This sequence encodes CSVDRGTYGYTF.

The chain has TRBV28 and TRBJ2-7; D gene ambiguous. CDR1 is MDHEN, CDR2 SYDVKM, per germline. The CDR3 consists of 15 residues. V lost 2 bases and J lost 3, with 14 bases in between. CDR3 nucleotides: TGTGCCAGCAGTTTAACGGCAGGTAGGGTCTACGAGCAGTACTTC. Amino acids: CASSLTAGRVYEQYF. The full variable domain, rest sourced from reference TRBV28 and TRBJ2-7, is DVKVTQSSRYLVKRTGEKVFLECVQDMDHENMFWYRQDPGLGLRLIYFSYDVKMKEKGDIPEGYSVSREKKERFSLILESASTNQTSMYLCASSLTAGRVYEQYFGPGTRLTVT.

V gene TRBV7-3 combines with J gene TRBJ2-1; possible D gene TRBD2, 6 bases. V lost 6 bases to trimming and J lost 9 bases, with 12 bases between them. The germline CDR1 and CDR2 sequences are SGHTA and FQGTGA. CDR3 size: 12 residues. CDR3 sequence reads: CASRSGGPEQFF. CDR3 DNA: TGTGCCAGCAGATCCGGGGGACCTGAGCAGTTCTTC. Drawing the rest from reference TRBV7-3 and TRBJ2-1, the complete variable domain is GAGVSQTPSNKVTEKGKYVELRCDPISGHTALYWYRQSLGQGPEFLIYFQGTGAADDSGLPNDRFFAVRPEGSVSTLKIQRTERGDSAVYLCASRSGGPEQFFGPGTRLTVL.

The J gene is TRBJ2-7, the V gene TRBV10-3; tentative D call: TRBD2 (5 bases). The CDR3 totals 13 residues. Germline V gene sequence: CDR1 ENHRY, CDR2 SYGVKD. Trimming removed 6 bases at V and 3 bases at J, with 12 bases between. CDR3 sequence: CAISLGSFYEQYF. The CDR3 bases are TGTGCCATCAGCCTTGGGAGTTTCTACGAGCAGTACTTC.